This T cell receptor beta chain derives from a study of blood T cell repertoires in COVID-19. Study background: The cDNA or gDNA used as material had been derived from T cells, B-cell-depleted T cells, or PBMCs.

V lost 6 bases, J lost 6 bases, and 16 bases stayed unmatched. Germline V gene lookup returns CDR1 LGHDT and CDR2 YNNKEL (reference sequence). The CDR3 extends over 17 amino acids. Using immunoSEQ multiplex PCR, the repertoire was profiled, and TCRdb retains in-frame clones only, with some absent. The sample holds about 250,000 clones, about nine tenths seen once. Adults between about 18 and 89 years of age took part from under 30 US areas. Two negative PCRs, clearance, or symptom resolution were required of recovered Cohort 3 donors. The sequenced material came from PBMCs or T cells enriched from blood (not recorded which). The TCR comes from a man between 18 and 35 years old who had recovered from COVID-19. The chain combines TRBV3-1 (or the pseudogene TRBV3-2) with TRBJ1-1; 10 bases align to TRBD1. CDR3 protein: CASSLGQGSPWGAEAFF. CDR3 nucleotides: TGTGCCAGCAGTCTGGGACAGGGGTCGCCGTGGGGGGCTGAAGCTTTCTTT.